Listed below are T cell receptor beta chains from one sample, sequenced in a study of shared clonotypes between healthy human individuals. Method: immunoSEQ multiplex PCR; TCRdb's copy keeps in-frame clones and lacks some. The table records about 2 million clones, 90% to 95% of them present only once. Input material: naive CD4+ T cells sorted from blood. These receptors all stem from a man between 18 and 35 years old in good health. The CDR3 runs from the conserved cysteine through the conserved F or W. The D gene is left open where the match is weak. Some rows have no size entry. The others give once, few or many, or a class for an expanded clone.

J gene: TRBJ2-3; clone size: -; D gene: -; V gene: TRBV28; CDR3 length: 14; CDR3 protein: CASSAGGIGDTQYF; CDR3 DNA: TGTGCCAGCAGTGCTGGCGGGATAGGAGATACGCAGTATTTT
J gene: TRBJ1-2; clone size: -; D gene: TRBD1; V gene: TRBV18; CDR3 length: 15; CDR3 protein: CASSAGRGLSYGYTF; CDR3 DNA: TGTGCCAGCTCCGCGGGAAGGGGGCTGAGCTATGGCTACACCTTC
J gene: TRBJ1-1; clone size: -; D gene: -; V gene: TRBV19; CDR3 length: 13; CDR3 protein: CASSLRPNTEAFF; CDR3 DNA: TGTGCCAGTAGTCTAAGACCCAACACTGAAGCTTTCTTT
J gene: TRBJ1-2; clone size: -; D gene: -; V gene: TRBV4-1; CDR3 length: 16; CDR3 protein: CASSQDRGWGFYGYTF; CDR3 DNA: TGCGCCAGCAGCCAAGATCGGGGTTGGGGCTTCTATGGCTACACCTTC
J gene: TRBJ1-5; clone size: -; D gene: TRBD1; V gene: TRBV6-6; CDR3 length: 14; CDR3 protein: CASSSDRANQPQHF; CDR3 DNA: TGTGCCAGCAGTTCCGACAGGGCCAATCAGCCCCAGCATTTT
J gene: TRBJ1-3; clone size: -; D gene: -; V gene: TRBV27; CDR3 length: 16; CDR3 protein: CASSRTQPFSGNTIYF; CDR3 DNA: TGTGCCAGCAGTAGGACACAACCCTTCTCTGGAAACACCATATATTTT
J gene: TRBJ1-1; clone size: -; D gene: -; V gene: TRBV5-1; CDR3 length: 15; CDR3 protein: CASSLVQVGNTEAFF; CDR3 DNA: TGCGCCAGCAGCTTGGTTCAGGTCGGGAACACTGAAGCTTTCTTT
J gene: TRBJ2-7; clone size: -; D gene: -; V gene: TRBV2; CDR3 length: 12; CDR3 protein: CASNRGVYEQYF; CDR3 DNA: TGTGCCAGCAATAGGGGTGTCTACGAGCAGTACTTC
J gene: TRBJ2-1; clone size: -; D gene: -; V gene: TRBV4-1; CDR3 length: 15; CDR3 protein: CASSPSTDPYNEQFF; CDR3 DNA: TGCGCCAGCAGCCCCTCTACGGACCCCTACAATGAGCAGTTCTTC
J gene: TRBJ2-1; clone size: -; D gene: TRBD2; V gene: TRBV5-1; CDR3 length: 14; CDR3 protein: CASSLSSGNNEQFF; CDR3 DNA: TGCGCCAGCAGCTTGTCTAGCGGAAACAATGAGCAGTTCTTC
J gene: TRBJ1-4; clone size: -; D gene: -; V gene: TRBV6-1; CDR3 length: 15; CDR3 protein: CASSPRAATNEKLFF; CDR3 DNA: TGTGCCAGCAGTCCCCGGGCCGCAACTAATGAAAAACTGTTTTTT
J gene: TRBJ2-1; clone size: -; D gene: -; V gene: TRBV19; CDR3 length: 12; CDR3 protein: CASSSARNEQFF; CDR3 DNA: TGTGCCAGTAGTAGCGCGCGGAATGAGCAGTTCTTC
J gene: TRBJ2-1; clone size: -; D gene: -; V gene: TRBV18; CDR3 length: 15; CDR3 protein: CASSPDYLSYNEQFF; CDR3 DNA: TGTGCCAGCTCACCTGACTACCTCTCCTACAATGAGCAGTTCTTC
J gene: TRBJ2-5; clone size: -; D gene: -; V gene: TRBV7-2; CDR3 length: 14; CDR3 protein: CASSLVIGDETQYF; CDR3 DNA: TGTGCCAGCAGCTTAGTAATAGGAGATGAGACCCAGTACTTC
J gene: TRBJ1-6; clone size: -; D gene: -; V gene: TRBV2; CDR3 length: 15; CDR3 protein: CASSDGSSYNSPLHF; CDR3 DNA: TGTGCCAGCAGTGACGGGAGCTCCTATAATTCACCCCTCCACTTT
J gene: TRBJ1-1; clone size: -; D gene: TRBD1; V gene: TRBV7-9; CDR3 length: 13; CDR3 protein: CASSRQGAAEAFF; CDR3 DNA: TGTGCCAGCAGCCGACAGGGTGCGGCTGAAGCTTTCTTT
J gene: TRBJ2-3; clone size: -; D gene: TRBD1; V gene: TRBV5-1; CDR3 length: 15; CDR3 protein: CASSTGQPSTDTQYF; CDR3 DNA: TGCGCCAGCAGCACGGGACAGCCTAGCACAGATACGCAGTATTTT
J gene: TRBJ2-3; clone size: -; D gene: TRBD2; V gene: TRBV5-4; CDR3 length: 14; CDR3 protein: CASSRLAGTDTQYF; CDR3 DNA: TGTGCCAGCAGCCGACTAGCGGGCACAGATACGCAGTATTTT
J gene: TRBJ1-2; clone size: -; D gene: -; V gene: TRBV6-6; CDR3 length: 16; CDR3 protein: CASSYSGQGSYHGYTF; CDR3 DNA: TGTGCCAGCAGTTACTCGGGTCAGGGATCTTACCATGGCTACACCTTC
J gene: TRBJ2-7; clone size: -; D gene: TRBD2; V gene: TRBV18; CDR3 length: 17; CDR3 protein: CASSPRASGVSSYEQYF; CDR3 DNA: TGTGCCAGCTCACCTCGAGCGAGCGGGGTGAGCTCCTACGAGCAGTACTTC
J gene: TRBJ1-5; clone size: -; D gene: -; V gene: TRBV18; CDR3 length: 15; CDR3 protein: CASSPTRGDHQPQHF; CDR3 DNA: TGTGCCAGCTCCCCGACCCGGGGAGATCATCAGCCCCAGCATTTT
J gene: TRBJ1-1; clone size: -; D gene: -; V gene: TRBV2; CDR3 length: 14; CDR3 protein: CASTLDSANTEAFF; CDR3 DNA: TGTGCCAGCACCTTGGACAGCGCGAACACTGAAGCTTTCTTT
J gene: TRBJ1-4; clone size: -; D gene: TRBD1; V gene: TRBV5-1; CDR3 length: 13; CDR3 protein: CASSTGGSEKLFF; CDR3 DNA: TGCGCCAGCAGCACAGGGGGCAGTGAAAAACTGTTTTTT
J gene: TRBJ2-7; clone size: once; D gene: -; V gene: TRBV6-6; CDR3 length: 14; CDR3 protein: CASSYSNGFGEQYF; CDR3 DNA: TGTGCCAGCAGTTACTCGAACGGTTTCGGCGAGCAGTACTTC
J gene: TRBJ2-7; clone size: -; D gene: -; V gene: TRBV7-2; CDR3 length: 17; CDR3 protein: CASSFRIQSRGPYEQYF; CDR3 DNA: TGTGCCAGCAGCTTTAGGATTCAGAGTAGGGGACCCTACGAGCAGTACTTC
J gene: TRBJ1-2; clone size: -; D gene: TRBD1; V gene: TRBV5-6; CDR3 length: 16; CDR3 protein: CASSFTPGQGNYGYTF; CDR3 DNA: TGTGCCAGCAGCTTCACCCCGGGACAGGGAAACTATGGCTACACCTTC
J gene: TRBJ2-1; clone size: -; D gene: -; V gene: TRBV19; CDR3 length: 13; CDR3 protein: CATLANTHNEQFF; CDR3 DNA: TGTGCCACGTTAGCTAACACTCACAATGAGCAGTTCTTC
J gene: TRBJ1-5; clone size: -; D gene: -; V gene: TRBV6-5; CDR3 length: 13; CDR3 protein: CASSYVPDQPQHF; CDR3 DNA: TGTGCCAGCAGTTACGTCCCGGATCAGCCCCAGCATTTT
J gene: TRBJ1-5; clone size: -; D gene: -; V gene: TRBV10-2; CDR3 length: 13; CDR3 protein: CASSEGSNQPQHF; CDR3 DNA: TGCGCCAGCAGTGAAGGTAGCAATCAGCCCCAGCATTTT
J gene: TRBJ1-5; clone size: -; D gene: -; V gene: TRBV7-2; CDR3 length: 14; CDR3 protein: CASSMGRSNQPQHF; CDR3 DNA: TGTGCCAGCAGCATGGGCCGGAGCAATCAGCCCCAGCATTTT
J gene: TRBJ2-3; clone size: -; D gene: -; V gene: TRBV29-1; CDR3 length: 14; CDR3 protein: CSVDQGAGTDTQYF; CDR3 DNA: TGCAGCGTCGATCAGGGCGCCGGTACAGATACGCAGTATTTT
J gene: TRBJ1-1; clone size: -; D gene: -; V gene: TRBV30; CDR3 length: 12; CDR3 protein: CAWMDRNTEAFF; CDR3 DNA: TGTGCCTGGATGGACAGAAACACTGAAGCTTTCTTT
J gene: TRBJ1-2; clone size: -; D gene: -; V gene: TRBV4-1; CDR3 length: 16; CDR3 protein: CASSPDSSNPSYGYTF; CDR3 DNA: TGCGCCAGCAGCCCTGACAGCTCAAACCCTTCCTATGGCTACACCTTC
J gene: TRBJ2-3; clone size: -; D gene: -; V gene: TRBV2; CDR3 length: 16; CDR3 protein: CASSAPGRDGEGTQYF; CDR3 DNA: TGTGCCAGCAGTGCTCCTGGGCGGGATGGGGAAGGTACGCAGTATTTT
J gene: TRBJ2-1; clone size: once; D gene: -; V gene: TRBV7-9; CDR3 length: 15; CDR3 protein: CASSRGTVSYNEQFF; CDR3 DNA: TGTGCCAGCAGCCGCGGGACGGTTTCCTACAATGAGCAGTTCTTC
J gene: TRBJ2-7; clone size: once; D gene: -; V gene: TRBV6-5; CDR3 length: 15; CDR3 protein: CASSYGAGGTGEQYF; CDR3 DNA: TGTGCCAGCAGTTACGGGGCGGGTGGGACCGGCGAGCAGTACTTC
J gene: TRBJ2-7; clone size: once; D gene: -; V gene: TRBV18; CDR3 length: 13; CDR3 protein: CASSPGTTYEQYF; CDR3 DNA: TGTGCCAGCTCACCCGGGACAACGTACGAGCAGTACTTC
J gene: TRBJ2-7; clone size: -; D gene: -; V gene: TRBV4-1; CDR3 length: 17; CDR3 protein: CASSQDRGAKGSYEQYF; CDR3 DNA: TGCGCCAGCAGCCAAGATCGCGGGGCCAAGGGTTCCTACGAGCAGTACTTC
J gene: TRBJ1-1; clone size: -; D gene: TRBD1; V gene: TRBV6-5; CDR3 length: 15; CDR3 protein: CASSYSGQGNTEAFF; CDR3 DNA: TGTGCCAGCAGTTACTCAGGACAGGGGAACACTGAAGCTTTCTTT
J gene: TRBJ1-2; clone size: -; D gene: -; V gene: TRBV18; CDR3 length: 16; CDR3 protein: CASTRAGRNINYGYTF; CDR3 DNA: TGTGCCAGCACCCGGGCGGGGCGGAACATTAACTATGGCTACACCTTC
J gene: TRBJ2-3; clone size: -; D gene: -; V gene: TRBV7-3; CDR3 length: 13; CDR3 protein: CASSPLETDTQYF; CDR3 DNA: TGTGCCAGCAGCCCGCTTGAAACAGATACGCAGTATTTT
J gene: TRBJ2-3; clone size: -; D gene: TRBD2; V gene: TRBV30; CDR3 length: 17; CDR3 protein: CAWQGVAGGFYRDTQYF; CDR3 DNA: TGTGCCTGGCAAGGGGTAGCGGGAGGTTTTTATCGGGATACGCAGTATTTT
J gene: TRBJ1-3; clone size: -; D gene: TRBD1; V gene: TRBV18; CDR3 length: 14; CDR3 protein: CASSPGTAGNTIYF; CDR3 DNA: TGTGCCAGCTCACCTGGGACAGCTGGAAACACCATATATTTT
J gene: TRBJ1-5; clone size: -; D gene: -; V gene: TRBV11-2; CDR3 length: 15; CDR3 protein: CASSLGVVKRQPQHF; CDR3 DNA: TGTGCCAGCAGCTTAGGAGTGGTGAAGCGGCAGCCCCAGCATTTT
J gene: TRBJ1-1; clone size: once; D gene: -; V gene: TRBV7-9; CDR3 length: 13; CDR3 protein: CASSSGQNTEAFF; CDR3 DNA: TGTGCCAGCAGCTCGGGGCAGAACACTGAAGCTTTCTTT
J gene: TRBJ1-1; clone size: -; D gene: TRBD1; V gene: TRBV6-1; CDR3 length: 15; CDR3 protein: CASSADRGLNTEAFF; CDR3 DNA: TGTGCCAGCAGTGCGGACAGGGGGCTGAACACTGAAGCTTTCTTT
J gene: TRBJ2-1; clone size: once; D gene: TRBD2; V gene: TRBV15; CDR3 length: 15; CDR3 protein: CATSRGTSGDNEQFF; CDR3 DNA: TGTGCCACCAGCAGAGGTACTAGCGGGGACAATGAGCAGTTCTTC
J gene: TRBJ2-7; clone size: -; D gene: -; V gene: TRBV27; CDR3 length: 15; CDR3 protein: CASSLTGVSFYEQYF; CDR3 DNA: TGTGCCAGCAGTTTAACTGGGGTTTCGTTCTACGAGCAGTACTTC
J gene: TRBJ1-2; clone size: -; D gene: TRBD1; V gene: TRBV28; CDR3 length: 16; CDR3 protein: CASSGTGGAPNYGYTF; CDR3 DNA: TGTGCCAGCAGTGGGACAGGGGGCGCGCCCAACTATGGCTACACCTTC
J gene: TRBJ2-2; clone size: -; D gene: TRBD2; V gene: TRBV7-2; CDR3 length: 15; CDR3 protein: CASSLLAGVTGELFF; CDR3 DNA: TGTGCCAGCAGCTTATTAGCGGGAGTGACCGGGGAGCTGTTTTTT
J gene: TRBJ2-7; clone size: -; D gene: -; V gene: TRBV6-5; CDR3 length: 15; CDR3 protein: CASSPTWVLFYEQYF; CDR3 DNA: TGTGCCAGCAGCCCGACCTGGGTCCTCTTCTACGAGCAGTACTTC
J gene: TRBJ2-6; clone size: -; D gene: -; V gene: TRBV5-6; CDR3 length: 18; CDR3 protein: CASSLVQVPGTGANVLTF; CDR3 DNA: TGTGCCAGCAGCTTGGTTCAGGTTCCGGGGACTGGGGCCAACGTCCTGACTTTC
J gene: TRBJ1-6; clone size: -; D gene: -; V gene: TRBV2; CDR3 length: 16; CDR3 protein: CASSRDSKSYNSPLHF; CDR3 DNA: TGTGCCAGCAGTAGGGACTCCAAATCCTATAATTCACCCCTCCACTTT
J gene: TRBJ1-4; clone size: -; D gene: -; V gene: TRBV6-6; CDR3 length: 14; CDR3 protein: CASRPSGTNEKLFF; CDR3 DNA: TGTGCCAGCAGACCGTCAGGAACTAATGAAAAACTGTTTTTT
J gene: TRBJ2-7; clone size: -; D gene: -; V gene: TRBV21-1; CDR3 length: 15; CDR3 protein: CANSKVGLSPYEQYF; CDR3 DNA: TGTGCCAACAGCAAAGTGGGCCTAAGTCCCTACGAGCAGTACTTC
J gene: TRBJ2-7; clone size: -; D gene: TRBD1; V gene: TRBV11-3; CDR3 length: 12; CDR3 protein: CASSLRGHEQYF; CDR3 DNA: TGTGCCAGCAGCTTAAGGGGGCACGAGCAGTACTTC
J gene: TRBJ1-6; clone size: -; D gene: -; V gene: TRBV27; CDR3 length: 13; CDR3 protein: CASSLYRNSPLHF; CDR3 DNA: TGTGCCAGCAGTTTATACAGGAATTCACCCCTCCACTTT
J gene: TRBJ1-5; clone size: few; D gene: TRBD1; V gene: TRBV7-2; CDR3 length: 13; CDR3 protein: CASSSGGNQPQHF; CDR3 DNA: TGTGCCAGCAGCTCAGGGGGGAATCAGCCCCAGCATTTT